The source of this T cell receptor beta chain is a study of siplizumab effects on memory and regulatory T cells (dated by TCRdb to 2018 to 2020). General notes on the study: The study examined how the anti-CD2 antibody siplizumab affects alloreactive T-cell subsets in allogeneic mixed lymphocyte reactions built from human PBMCs. Summary of the overall study and its limitations: A naive or memory phenotype could not be assigned to roughly 80-96% of proliferating CD4+ or CD8+ clones. Because sequences below about 10^-5 frequency were poorly captured, only a minor fraction of alloreactive clones could be mapped to unstimulated subsets. Siplizumab significantly lowered the cumulative frequency of alloreactive sequences that could be traced to unstimulated CD4+ memory T cells. Compared with memory T cells, unstimulated naive T cells appeared more diverse, and naive cells seemed to make a substantial contribution to the alloresponse. In reactions with siplizumab, an average of roughly 70% of mappable alloreactive CD4+ clones were Treg-derived, compared with 25% to 30% in control reactions. Whether proliferating Tregs from siplizumab cultures actually had suppressive function was not functionally confirmed.

Remarks on this clone: Its specific antigen is unknown. No quality values exist for individual bases; no much larger clone is one base distant.

The library was made by the immunoSEQ multiplex PCR assay. The deep sequencing platform assayed about 91,000 TCR templates per sample. Genomic DNA extracted from sorted T cells was the material used for TCRbeta CDR3 sequencing. The authors' pipeline ran thus. The R programming language was used for clonal analysis of TCRbeta CDR3 data. Alloreactive CD4+ and CD8+ clones were defined by comparing unstimulated samples with post-reaction CFSE-low samples. Regulatory or non-regulatory origin was assigned to alloreactive CD4+ clones by matching of sequences to sorted unstimulated Treg and non-Treg repertoires. The source is immuneACCESS, and TCRdb retained only in-frame sequences with V and J called. Part of the clones is not carried over; for the studies checked, unresolved V genes explain less than half of this, and the remainder is unexplained. V and J calls and clone size are as listed in that table; D and trimming were resolved from the DNA. Recorded for this sample are about 120,000 clones; 85% to 95% of them occurred a single time. The ten largest make up roughly 0.16% of the sample.

Sorted unstimulated T cells and proliferating T cells recovered from mixed lymphocyte reactions underwent TCRbeta CDR3 sequencing. Fresh whole blood from roughly ten HLA-typed healthy donors served as the source for isolating PBMCs. To map where alloreactive clones came from, CD4+ non-regulatory T cells in the unstimulated state were FACS-sorted. From cysteine to phenylalanine, the CDR3 is 13 amino acids long. The retained sequence is limited to the CDR3, 39 bases, with the frame set at the first base. The germline V gene provides CDR1 ENHRY and CDR2 SYGVKD. Relative to germline, V is 8 bases shorter and J is 0 bases shorter, with 11 bases between their ends.

This TCR came from a human donor in good health. The chain links TRBV10-3 with TRBJ2-7, with the identity of the D gene unclear. The sequenced sample was non-Treg CD4+ T cells sorted from blood. The label giving this sample's cell subset or site can be read as: FACS-sorted unstimulated CD4+ non-regulatory T cells. The DNA sequence is given as TGTGCCATCTTAAAACAGAGCTCCTACGAGCAGTACTTC. Translated, this is CAILKQSSYEQYF.